This T cell receptor beta chain was obtained from a study of OX40 agonist ivuxolimab in advanced cancers. Concerning this clone: The antigen is not known.

Sequencing used immunoSEQ multiplex PCR; TCRdb keeps in-frame clones, though not all of them. The sample contains about 73,000 clones, 75% to 90% of which appear only once. Study results and limitations: In general, CD8+ T cells held more expanded clones than CD4+ did, on average. Partial responders treated at 0.1-3.0 mg/kg exhibited clonal expansion among the lowest measured.

Sampling times: baseline, cycle 4 day 1, cycle 7 day 1. The CDR3 totals 13 residues. Germline V gene lookup returns CDR1 SGHDT and CDR2 YYEEEE. Trimming at V came to 4 bases and at J to 5 bases, leaving 4 bases not matched to a gene. The sequence derives from an adult with an advanced solid tumor such as melanoma, head and neck, liver or kidney cancer. The material was CD4+ or CD8+ T cells sorted from blood, obtained in a trial of the OX40 agonist ivuxolimab. The rearrangement joins TRBV5-6 to TRBJ2-5; 8 nucleotides match TRBD1. This CDR3 is CASSQTGVETQYF. Written as DNA, the CDR3 is TGTGCCAGCAGCCAGACAGGGGTTGAGACCCAGTACTTC. The whole variable domain, filled in from reference TRBV5-6 and TRBJ2-5, reads DAGVTQSPTHLIKTRGQQVTLRCSPKSGHDTVSWYQQALGQGPQFIFQYYEEEERQRGNFPDRFSGHQFPNYSSELNVNALLLGDSALYLCASSQTGVETQYFGPGTRLLVL.